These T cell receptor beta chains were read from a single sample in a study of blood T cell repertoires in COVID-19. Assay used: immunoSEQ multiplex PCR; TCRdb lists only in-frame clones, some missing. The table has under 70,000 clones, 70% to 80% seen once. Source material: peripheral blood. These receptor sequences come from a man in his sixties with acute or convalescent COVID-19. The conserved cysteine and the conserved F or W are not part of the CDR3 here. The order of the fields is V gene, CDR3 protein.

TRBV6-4,ASSVILTGRDEQF
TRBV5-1,ASSQSPASGSYNEQF
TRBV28,ASSVGGYGYT
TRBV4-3,ASSQSGTDYADTQY
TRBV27,ASSLGAPSYNEQF
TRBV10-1,ASSESSGGGGELF
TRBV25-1,ASSASSGELF
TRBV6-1,ASSETHYTGSGTGELF
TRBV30,AWSLGQGGDSPLH
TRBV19,ASGLRTVAKNIQY
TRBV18,ASSWGLAGVAGELF
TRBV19,ASNSGLASYEQY
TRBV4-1,ASSQDREASHNEQF
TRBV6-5,ASSSSTGLGGYT
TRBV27,ASSSGTGLSYEQY
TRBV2,ASRRGLGEKLF
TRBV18,ASSPELAGERNEQF
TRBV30,AWSILAELNEQF
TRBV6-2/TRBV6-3,ASSYSLNYDSYEQY
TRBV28,ASSDRVPDTQY
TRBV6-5,ASRPDRGGNTIY
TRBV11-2,ASILLAGGHNEQF